This entry features one TCR beta chain sequence. Its antigen is not yet known. There are no base qualities to consult, and no much larger clone falls within one base. This entry comes from a study of human T cells and chemical hapten exposure (dated by TCRdb to the early 2020s). For the study in its entirety: Libraries were combined into a pool for sequencing, and differences in TCR yield between samples came mainly from small differences in library volumes within the pool. This study followed changes in the peripheral blood TCR repertoire in vivo during primary and secondary sensitization of alopecia patients to the hapten diphenylcyclopropenone (DPC). For every blood RNA sample, sequencing covered both the TCR alpha and TCR beta chains. Overall study results and their limits: The number of TCRs above 1 in 1000 frequency did not change with DPC sensitization; there was no evidence of global repertoire structure alterations. After repeated subsampling, the strength of the expansion versus patch-test correlation and the threshold at which it became significant changed.

The CDR3 sequence holds 13 residues, the cysteine and phenylalanine included. Only CDR3 DNA is held: 39 bases, read in frame from base 1. Cut back by 0 bases and 4 bases, the V and J ends lie 6 bases apart. Looking up the germline V gene (reference sequence) yields CDR1 PRHDT and CDR2 FYEKMQ. The library was built by means of 5' RACE. Instrument used: Illumina MiSeq. During library preparation, unique molecular identifiers were attached to individual cDNA molecules so that TCRs could be counted in a quantitative, reproducible way. The published analysis was carried out like this. Samples had a median of about 96,000 TCRs, with a range from roughly 20,000 to 690,600. V, J and CDR3 annotation of the TCR reads was carried out using the Decombinator software suite. To make PS versus PT1 abundance plots, every sample was subsampled to the same number of TCRs (28,000). TCRs were defined as expanded if absent before sensitization and observed at least eight times at the 2-week time point. TCRdb redid the processing of the public reads, applying fastp at Q25 and MiXCR, and retained in-frame beta chains. Every entry covers one CDR3 protein and lists the most common genes and DNA from its rows. In this record, the V and J calls reflect TCRdb's handling and not the investigators' own analysis. The sample table contains 75,000 or so distinct CDR3 sequences; only one count was recorded for around 15% of them. The ten top clones hold nearly 7% of the sample.

Unfractionated whole blood was collected in Tempus Blood RNA tubes, and total RNA was extracted from that blood. Four or five healthy volunteers acted as controls for TCR sequencing and had blood drawn at day 0, 2 weeks and 6 weeks. The sequence was collected from a female donor in good health. In this chain, TRBV13 is recombined with TRBJ1-1; the D gene lacks a confident call. DNA sequence: TGTGCCAGCAGCTTAGGACAGTTCACTGAAGCTTTCTTT. The resulting protein is CASSLGQFTEAFF.